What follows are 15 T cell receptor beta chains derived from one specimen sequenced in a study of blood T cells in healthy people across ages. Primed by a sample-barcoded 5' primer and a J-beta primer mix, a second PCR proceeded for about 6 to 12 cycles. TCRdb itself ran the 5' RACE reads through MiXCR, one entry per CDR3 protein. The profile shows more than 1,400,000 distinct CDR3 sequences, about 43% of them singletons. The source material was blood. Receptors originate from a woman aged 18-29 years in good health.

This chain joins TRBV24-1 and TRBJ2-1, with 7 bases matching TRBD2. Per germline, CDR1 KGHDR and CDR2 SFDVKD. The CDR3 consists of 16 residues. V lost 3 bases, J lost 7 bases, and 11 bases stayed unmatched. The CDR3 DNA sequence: TGTGCCACCAGTGATACCGGGACTATGCGGTTGAATGAGCAGTTCTTC. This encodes CATSDTGTMRLNEQFF.

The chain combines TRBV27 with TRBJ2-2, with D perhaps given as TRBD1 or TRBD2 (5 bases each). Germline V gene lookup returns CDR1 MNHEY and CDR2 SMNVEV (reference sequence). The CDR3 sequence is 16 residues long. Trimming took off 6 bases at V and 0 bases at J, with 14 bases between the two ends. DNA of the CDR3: TGTGCCAGCAGCCGTGATTGGGACCCGAACACCGGGGAGCTGTTTTTT. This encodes CASSRDWDPNTGELFF.

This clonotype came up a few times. The CDR3 coding sequence is TGTGCCAGCAGTGAAGGTGGGGGCGGGGGCTACACCTTC. It specifies CASSEGGGGGYTF. The chain couples TRBV2 to TRBJ1-2, with D tentatively TRBD1 (6 bases). Germline loops: CDR1 SNHLY, CDR2 FYNNEI. The CDR3 length is 13 residues. Between the trimmed V and J ends, which lost 1 base and 8 bases, there was a span of 11 bases.

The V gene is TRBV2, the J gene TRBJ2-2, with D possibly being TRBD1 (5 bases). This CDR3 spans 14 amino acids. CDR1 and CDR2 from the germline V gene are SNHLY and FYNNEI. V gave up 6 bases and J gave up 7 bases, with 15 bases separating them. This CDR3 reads CASRAGLGGGELFF. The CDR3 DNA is TGTGCCAGCAGAGCAGGGTTAGGTGGCGGGGAGCTGTTTTTT.

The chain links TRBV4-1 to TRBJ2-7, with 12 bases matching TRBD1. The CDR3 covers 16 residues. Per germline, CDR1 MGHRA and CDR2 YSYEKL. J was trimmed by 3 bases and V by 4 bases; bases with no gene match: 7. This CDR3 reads CASSRPGQGASYEQYF. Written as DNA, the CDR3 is TGCGCCAGCAGCCGTCCGGGACAGGGGGCCAGCTACGAGCAGTACTTC.

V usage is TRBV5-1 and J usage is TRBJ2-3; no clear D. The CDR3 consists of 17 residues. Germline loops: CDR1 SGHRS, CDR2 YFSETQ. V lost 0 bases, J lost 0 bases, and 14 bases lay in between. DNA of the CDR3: TGCGCCAGCAGCTTGGCCCTCACAGAGAAGAGCACAGATACGCAGTATTTT. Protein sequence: CASSLALTEKSTDTQYF.

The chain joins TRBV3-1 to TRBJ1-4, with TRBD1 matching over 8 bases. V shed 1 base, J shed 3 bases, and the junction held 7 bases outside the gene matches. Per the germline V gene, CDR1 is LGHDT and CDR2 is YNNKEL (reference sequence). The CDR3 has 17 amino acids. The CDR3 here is CASSQVGEGQANEKLFF. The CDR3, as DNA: TGTGCCAGCAGCCAAGTAGGGGAGGGACAGGCTAATGAAAAACTGTTTTTT.

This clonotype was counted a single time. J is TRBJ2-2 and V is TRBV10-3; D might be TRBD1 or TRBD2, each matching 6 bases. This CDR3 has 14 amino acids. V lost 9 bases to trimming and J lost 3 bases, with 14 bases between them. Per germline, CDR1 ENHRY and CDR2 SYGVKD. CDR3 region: CAIKGGLDTGELFF. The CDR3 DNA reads TGTGCCATTAAGGGGGGATTGGACACCGGGGAGCTGTTTTTT.

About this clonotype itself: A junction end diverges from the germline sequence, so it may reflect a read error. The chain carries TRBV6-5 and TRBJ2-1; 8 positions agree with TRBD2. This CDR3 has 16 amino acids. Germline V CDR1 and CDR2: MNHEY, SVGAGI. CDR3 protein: CTSSSSSGKLYNEQFF. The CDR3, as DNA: TGTACCAGCAGTTCCAGTAGCGGGAAGCTTTACAATGAGCAGTTCTTC.

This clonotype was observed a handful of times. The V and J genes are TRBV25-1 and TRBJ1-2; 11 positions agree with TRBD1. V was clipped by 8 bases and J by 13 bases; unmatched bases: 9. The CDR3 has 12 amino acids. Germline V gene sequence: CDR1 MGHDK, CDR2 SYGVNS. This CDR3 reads CASGQGANVFTF. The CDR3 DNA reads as TGTGCCAGCGGACAGGGGGCTAATGTATTCACCTTC.

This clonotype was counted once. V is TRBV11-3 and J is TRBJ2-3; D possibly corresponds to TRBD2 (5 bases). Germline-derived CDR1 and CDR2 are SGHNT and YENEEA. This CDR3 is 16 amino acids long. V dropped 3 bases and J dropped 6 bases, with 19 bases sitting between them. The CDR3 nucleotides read TGTGCCAGCAGCTTGGGAGAAGAGCCGGCCCTGGATACGCAGTATTTT. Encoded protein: CASSLGEEPALDTQYF.

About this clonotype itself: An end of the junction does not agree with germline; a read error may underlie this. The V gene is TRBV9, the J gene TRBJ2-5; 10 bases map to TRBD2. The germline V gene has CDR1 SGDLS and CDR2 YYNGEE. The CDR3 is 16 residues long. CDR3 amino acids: CTSSDGLADLGETQYF. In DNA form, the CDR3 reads TGTACCAGCAGCGACGGACTAGCGGACTTGGGGGAGACCCAGTACTTC.

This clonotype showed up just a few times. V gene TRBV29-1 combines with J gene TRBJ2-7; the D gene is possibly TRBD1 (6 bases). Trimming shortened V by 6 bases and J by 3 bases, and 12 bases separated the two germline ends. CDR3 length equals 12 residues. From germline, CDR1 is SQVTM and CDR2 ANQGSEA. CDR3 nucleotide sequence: TGCAGCGTGGCGGACAGTAACTACGAGCAGTACTTC. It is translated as CSVADSNYEQYF.

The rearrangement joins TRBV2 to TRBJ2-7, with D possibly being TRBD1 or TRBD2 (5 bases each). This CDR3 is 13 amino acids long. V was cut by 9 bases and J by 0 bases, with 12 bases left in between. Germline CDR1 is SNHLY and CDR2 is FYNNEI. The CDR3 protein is CARGTASSYEQYF. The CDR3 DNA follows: TGTGCCAGGGGGACGGCGAGCTCCTACGAGCAGTACTTC.

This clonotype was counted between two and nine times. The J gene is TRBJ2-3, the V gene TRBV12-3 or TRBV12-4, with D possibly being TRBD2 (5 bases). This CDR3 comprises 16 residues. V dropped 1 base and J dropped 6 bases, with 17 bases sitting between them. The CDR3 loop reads CASSLGLALPADTQYF. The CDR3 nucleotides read TGTGCCAGCAGTTTAGGGCTAGCTCTCCCGGCCGATACGCAGTATTTT.